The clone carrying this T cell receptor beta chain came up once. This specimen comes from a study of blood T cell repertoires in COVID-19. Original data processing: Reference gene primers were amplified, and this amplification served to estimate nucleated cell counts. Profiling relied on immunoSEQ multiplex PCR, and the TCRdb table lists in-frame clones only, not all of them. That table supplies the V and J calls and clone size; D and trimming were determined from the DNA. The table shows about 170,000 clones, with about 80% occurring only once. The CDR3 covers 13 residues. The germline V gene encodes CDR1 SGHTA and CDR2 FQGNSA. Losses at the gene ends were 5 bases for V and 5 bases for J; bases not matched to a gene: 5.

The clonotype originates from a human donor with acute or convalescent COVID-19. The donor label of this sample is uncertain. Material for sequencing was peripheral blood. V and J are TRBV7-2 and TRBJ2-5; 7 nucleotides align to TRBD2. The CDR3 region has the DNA TGTGCCAGCAGCCGGACTAGGTTGGAGACCCAGTACTTC. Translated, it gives CASSRTRLETQYF.